The sequence of this T cell receptor beta chain was determined in a study of blood T cell repertoires in COVID-19. Looking at the study overall: Samples representing acute and convalescent COVID-19 were sourced from the United States, Italy and Spain. The cDNA or gDNA used as material had been derived from T cells, B-cell-depleted T cells, or PBMCs.

Germline V gene lookup returns CDR1 MNHNY and CDR2 SVGAGI (reference sequence). Trimming removed 5 bases from V and 6 bases from J, with 6 bases in between. CDR3 length equals 11 residues. This clone has only one observation. Original handling: Reference gene primer amplification yielded estimated nucleated cell counts. Assay: immunoSEQ multiplex PCR; the TCRdb copy retains only in-frame clones and omits some. V and J calls and clone size are given by that table; D and trimming were obtained from the DNA. The repertoire holds 100,000 or so clones, 85% seen once, with roughly 4.2% in the top ten. The chain combines TRBV6-6 with TRBJ2-3, with no clear D. The origin of this receptor is a man between 50 and 59 years old with acute or convalescent COVID-19. Source material: peripheral blood. The CDR3 DNA reads TGTGCCAGCAGTAGTGGCGATACGCAGTATTTT. Its translation: CASSSGDTQYF.